These 22 T cell receptor beta chains were sequenced from one sample in a study of molecular identifiers for immune sequencing clone quantification. MiXCR, applied by TCRdb to the PCR reads, yields one record per CDR3 protein. The table shows more than 60,000 distinct CDR3 sequences, with 15% to 20% occurring only once. Material for sequencing was naive CD8+ T cells from blood, with Jurkat cell RNA spiked in. Subset noted: FACS-sorted CD8+CD4-CCR7+CD45RA+ naive T cells. Every receptor here comes from a human donor in good health. Some libraries in this study had Jurkat cell RNA spiked in.

This clonotype occurred many times. V usage is TRBV5-1 and J usage is TRBJ2-1; D is perhaps TRBD1 (6 bases). The V end lost 5 bases, the J end lost 5 bases, and 14 bases lay between the germline ends. CDR1 and CDR2 from the germline V gene are SGHRS and YFSETQ. There are 14 residues in the CDR3. CDR3 sequence reads: CASRTDRTDNEQFF. CDR3 DNA: TGCGCCAGCAGAACAGACAGGACCGACAATGAGCAGTTCTTC.

Worth noting for this clonotype: This may be a read error: a much more frequent sequence differs by one nucleotide. This chain connects TRBV7-9 to TRBJ2-7, with 7 bases that match TRBD1. The CDR3 is 15 residues long. Germline V gene lookup returns CDR1 SEHNR and CDR2 FQNEAQ (reference sequence). CDR3 sequence: CASSGGQDVLYEQCF. The CDR3 nucleotides are TGTGCCAGCTCGGGCGGACAGGACGTACTCTACGAGCAGTGCTTC.

This clonotype showed up many times. The chain recombines TRBV28 with TRBJ1-5; D unclear. Germline V gene data show CDR1 as MDHEN and CDR2 as SYDVKM. The V end was cut by 6 bases, the J end by 2 bases, with 11 bases between. CDR3 length: 14 residues. The CDR3 protein is CASSRPWGNQPQHF. CDR3 nucleotides: TGTGCCAGCAGCCGACCCTGGGGCAATCAGCCCCAGCATTTT.

The chain links TRBV21-1 to TRBJ2-1; the table's D gene call, TRBD1, was not cross checked with the DNA. TRBV21-1 is shown as a pseudogene. This CDR3 comprises 17 residues. The CDR3 sequence is CASSKGWGAHEGLEQFF. In DNA form, the CDR3 reads TGTGCCAGCAGCAAAGGATGGGGGGCCCACGAAGGGCTAGAGCAGTTCTTC.

This clonotype was found many times. This sequence joins TRBV27 and TRBJ2-6; D is unclear. V was clipped by 4 bases and J by 2 bases, with 0 bases between them. CDR1 MNHEY and CDR2 SMNVEV come from the germline V gene (reference sequence). This CDR3 contains 12 residues. This chain's CDR3 is CASSSGANVLTF. In DNA form, the CDR3 reads TGTGCCAGCAGTTCTGGGGCCAACGTCCTGACTTTC.

This clonotype was counted a single time. A read error is possible here, since a much larger clone lies one base away. No conserved phenylalanine or tryptophan is present at the end of the CDR3, so a read error is the likely explanation. This CDR3 reads CASSLSGRVVETQYL. The CDR3 DNA is TGTGCCAGCAGCTTGAGCGGGAGGGTGGTCGAGACCCAGTACCTC. The chain uses TRBV5-5 and TRBJ2-5, with TRBD2 identical over 10 bases. V was clipped by 1 base and J by 5 bases; unmatched bases: 5. This CDR3 is 15 amino acids long. Germline V gene sequence: CDR1 SGHKS, CDR2 YYEKEE (reference sequence).

This clonotype was observed at least ten times. This sequence joins TRBV24-1 and TRBJ2-2; D is uncertain. The CDR3 spans 14 residues. Germline V gene lookup returns CDR1 KGHDR and CDR2 SFDVKD. V lost 9 bases to trimming and J lost 0 bases, with 10 bases between them. The CDR3 DNA reads TGTGCCACCGCCCTGCTTTCGAACACCGGGGAGCTGTTTTTT. Translated: CATALLSNTGELFF.

In the case of this clonotype: Given a much more abundant clone one base away, this may be a read error. The chain links TRBV28 to TRBJ2-3; D perhaps matches TRBD1 (5 bases). The CDR3 has 14 residues. Germline CDR1 MDHEN, CDR2 SYDVKM. CDR3 amino acids: CASSFGLSTGTQYF. In DNA, the CDR3 is TGTGCCAGCAGTTTCGGTCTGAGCACAGGTACGCAGTATTTT.

The sample holds many counts of this clonotype. The chain couples TRBV3-1 to TRBJ2-2, with D perhaps matching TRBD1 (6 bases). Between the trimmed V and J ends, which lost 4 bases and 5 bases, there was a span of 14 bases. CDR3 length equals 15 residues. Germline CDR1 is LGHDT and CDR2 is YNNKEL (reference sequence). CDR3 DNA sequence: TGTGCCAGCAGCCCGGACTCAGGGGTGACCGGGGAGCTGTTTTTT. Translated, it gives CASSPDSGVTGELFF.

This clonotype was seen at least ten times. The V gene is TRBV14, the J gene TRBJ1-1; no clear D. CDR3 length equals 11 residues. V was cut by 4 bases and J by 7 bases, with 7 bases left in between. The germline CDR1 and CDR2 sequences are SGHDN and FVKESK. CDR3 sequence: CASSPGSEAFF. The CDR3 coding sequence is TGTGCCAGCAGCCCGGGGAGTGAAGCTTTCTTT.

This clonotype was seen ten or more times. V is TRBV6-1 and J is TRBJ1-1; no firm D call. Germline values: CDR1 MNHNS, CDR2 SASEGT. The CDR3 is 16 amino acids. Trimming shortened V by 5 bases and J by 3 bases, and 19 bases separated the two germline ends. CDR3 nucleotides: TGTGCCAGCAGTCCCCAAGGATGGGAGGTGGACACTGAAGCTTTCTTT. Protein product: CASSPQGWEVDTEAFF.

This clonotype was recorded a few times. The chain links TRBV9 to TRBJ2-1; D uncertain. Germline CDR1 and CDR2: SGDLS and YYNGEE. The V end lost 0 bases, the J end lost 0 bases, and 7 bases lay between the germline ends. This CDR3 comprises 15 residues. The CDR3 reads CASSVDVSSYNEQFF. The CDR3 nucleotides are TGTGCCAGCAGCGTAGACGTTAGCTCCTACAATGAGCAGTTCTTC.

On this clonotype itself: A read error may be the cause here, since a much bigger clone is one base away. The chain carries TRBV5-4 and TRBJ2-7; a weak D match, TRBD1 (6 bases). V lost 4 bases and J 6 bases, leaving 14 bases between the germline ends. Germline CDR1 and CDR2: SGHNT and YYREEE (reference sequence). This CDR3 contains 13 residues. CDR3 sequence: CASSDRQAREQYF. The CDR3 region has the DNA TGTGCCAGCAGCGACCGACAGGCCCGCGAGCAGTACTTC.

Comments on this clonotype: Germline is not matched at one junction end, which may reflect a read error. The chain has TRBV7-9 and TRBJ2-4; no reliable D call. Germline V lookup: CDR1 SEHNR, CDR2 FQNEAQ (reference sequence). The CDR3 contains 16 residues. The CDR3 nucleotides are TGTGCCAGCAGCCCCCCCACAGTCACCCCCAAAAACGTTCAGTACTTC. Protein sequence: CASSPPTVTPKNVQYF.

A few counts support this clonotype. The chain recombines TRBV28 with TRBJ2-1; weak D call: TRBD2 (6 bases). This CDR3 has 14 residues. The V gene's germline CDR1 is MDHEN and CDR2 SYDVKM. The V end lost 3 bases, the J end lost 5 bases, and 11 bases lay between the germline ends. CDR3 DNA: TGTGCCAGCAGTTTTAGCGGAGGAAACAATGAGCAGTTCTTC. This encodes CASSFSGGNNEQFF.

Regarding this clonotype: It may be a read error: a sequence one base away is much more abundant. V and J are TRBV30 and TRBJ2-2, with D maybe TRBD2 (5 bases). The CDR3 runs to 18 residues. Trimming shortened V by 5 bases and J by 5 bases, and 27 bases separated the two germline ends. CDR1 GTSNPN and CDR2 SVGIG come from the germline V gene (reference sequence). The CDR3 coding sequence is TGTGCCTGGGGTCGTGGGAGAGACGACGTAGACGGAACCGGGGAGCTGTTTTTT. Translating it yields CAWGRGRDDVDGTGELFF.

The chain joins TRBV28 to TRBJ1-1, with D uncertain. Trimming took off 3 bases at V and 1 base at J, with 6 bases between the two ends. CDR1 and CDR2 from the germline V gene are MDHEN and SYDVKM. The CDR3 extends over 13 amino acids. The chain's CDR3 is CASSFAANTEAFF. CDR3 sequence (DNA): TGTGCCAGCAGTTTCGCAGCGAACACTGAAGCTTTCTTT.

This clonotype occurred a few times. With a much larger clone just one base away, this may be a read error. The CDR3 does not close with the conserved phenylalanine or tryptophan, likely indicating a read error. This chain uses TRBV6-5 with TRBJ1-2; 7 bases match TRBD1. Trimming removed 7 bases from V and 4 bases from J; junction bases left unmatched: 6. CDR3 size: 13 residues. Germline CDR1 reads MNHEY; CDR2 reads SVGAGI. The CDR3 DNA is TGTGCCAGCACCTTCGGACAGGCCTATGGCTACACCCTC. The encoded protein is CASTFGQAYGYTL.

This chain joins TRBV5-4 and TRBJ2-7; D could derive from TRBD1 or TRBD2 (5 bases each). CDR3 length: 15 residues. V gave up 4 bases and J gave up 3 bases, with 17 bases separating them. Germline CDR1 SGHNT, CDR2 YYREEE (reference sequence). The CDR3 bases are TGTGCCAGCAGCCCCGGGGCAGGGATCCTCTACGAGCAGTACTTC. Translating it yields CASSPGAGILYEQYF.

This chain links TRBV3-1 with TRBJ2-3; either TRBD1 or TRBD2 may fit D (5 bases each). V was trimmed by 2 bases and J by 0 bases, leaving 9 bases between them. Germline values: CDR1 LGHDT, CDR2 YNNKEL (reference sequence). The CDR3 length is 15 residues. CDR3 residues: CASSQRGRSTDTQYF. The CDR3, as DNA: TGTGCCAGCAGCCAAAGGGGACGGAGCACAGATACGCAGTATTTT.

V and J are TRBV19 and TRBJ2-7; D could derive from TRBD1 or TRBD2 (5 bases each). With 6 bases removed from V and 3 bases from J, the gap between germline ends came to 12 bases. The CDR3 is made up of 13 amino acids. Germline V lookup: CDR1 LNHDA, CDR2 SQIVND (reference sequence). CDR3 amino acids: CASSGAFSYEQYF. The CDR3 DNA sequence: TGTGCCAGTAGCGGGGCCTTTAGCTACGAGCAGTACTTC.

This clonotype was observed many times. The genes are TRBV12-3 or TRBV12-4 and TRBJ2-1; 10 nucleotides align to TRBD2. Trimming removed 4 bases from V and 5 bases from J; junction bases left unmatched: 5. This CDR3 contains 15 residues. CDR3 amino acids: CASSYRTSGHNEQFF. The CDR3 DNA reads TGTGCCAGCAGTTACAGGACTAGCGGACACAATGAGCAGTTCTTC.